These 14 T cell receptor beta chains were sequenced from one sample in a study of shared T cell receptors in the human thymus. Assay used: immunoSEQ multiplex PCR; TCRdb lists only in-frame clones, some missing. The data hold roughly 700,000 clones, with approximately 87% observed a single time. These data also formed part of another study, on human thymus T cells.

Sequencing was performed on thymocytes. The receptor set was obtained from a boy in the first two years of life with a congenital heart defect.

This chain's CDR3 is CASSQTSGRAVDTQYF. DNA for the CDR3: TGTGCCAGCAGCCAAACTAGCGGGAGGGCCGTAGATACGCAGTATTTT. The genes are TRBV4-2 and TRBJ2-3, with 13 bases aligning to TRBD2. The V gene's germline CDR1 is LGHNA and CDR2 YNFKEQ. Trimming at V came to 2 bases and at J to 5 bases, leaving 4 bases not matched to a gene. This CDR3 is 16 amino acids long.

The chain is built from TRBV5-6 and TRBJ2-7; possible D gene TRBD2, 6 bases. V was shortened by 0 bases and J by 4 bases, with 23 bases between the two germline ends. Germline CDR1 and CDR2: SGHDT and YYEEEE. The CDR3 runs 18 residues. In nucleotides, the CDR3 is TGTGCCAGCAGCTTGGCCTCAGGCGGGGAAGAGACCTTGTACGAGCAGTACTTC. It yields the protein CASSLASGGEETLYEQYF.

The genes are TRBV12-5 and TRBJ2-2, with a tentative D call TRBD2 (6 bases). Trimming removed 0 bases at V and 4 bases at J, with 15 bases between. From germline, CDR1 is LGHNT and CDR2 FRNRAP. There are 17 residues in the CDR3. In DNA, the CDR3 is TGTGCTAGTGGTTTGGTACCTGGGACTCAACCCACCGGGGAGCTGTTTTTT. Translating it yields CASGLVPGTQPTGELFF. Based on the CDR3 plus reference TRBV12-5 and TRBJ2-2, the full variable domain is DARVTQTPRHKVTEMGQEVTMRCQPILGHNTVFWYRQTMMQGLELLAYFRNRAPLDDSGMPKDRFSAEMPDATLATLKIQPSEPRDSAVYFCASGLVPGTQPTGELFFGEGSRLTVL.

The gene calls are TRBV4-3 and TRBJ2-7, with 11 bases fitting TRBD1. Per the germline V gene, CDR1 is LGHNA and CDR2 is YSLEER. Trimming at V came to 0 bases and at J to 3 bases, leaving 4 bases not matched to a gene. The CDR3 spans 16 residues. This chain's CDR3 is CASSQDGGQGGYEQYF. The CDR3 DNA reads TGCGCCAGCAGCCAAGATGGGGGACAGGGGGGCTACGAGCAGTACTTC.

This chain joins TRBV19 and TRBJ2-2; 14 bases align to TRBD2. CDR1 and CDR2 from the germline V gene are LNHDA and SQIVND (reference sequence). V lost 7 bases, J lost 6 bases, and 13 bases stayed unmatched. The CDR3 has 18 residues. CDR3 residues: CASTPFDRGLAGAGELFF. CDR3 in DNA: TGTGCCAGTACCCCTTTCGACAGGGGACTAGCGGGAGCCGGGGAGCTGTTTTTT.

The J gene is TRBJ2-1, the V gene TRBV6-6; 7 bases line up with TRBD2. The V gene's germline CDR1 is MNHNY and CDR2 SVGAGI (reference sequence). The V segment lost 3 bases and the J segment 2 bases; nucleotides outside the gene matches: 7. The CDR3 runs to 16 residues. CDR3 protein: CASSYREGGTYNEQFF. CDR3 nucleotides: TGTGCCAGCAGTTATAGGGAGGGAGGAACCTACAATGAGCAGTTCTTC.

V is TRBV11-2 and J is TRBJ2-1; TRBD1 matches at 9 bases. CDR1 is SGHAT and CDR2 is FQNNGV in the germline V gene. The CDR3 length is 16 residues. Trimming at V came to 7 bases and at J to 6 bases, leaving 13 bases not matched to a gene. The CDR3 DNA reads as TGTGCCAGCACCCCCCAGGACAGGGGAGTTGTCAATGAGCAGTTCTTC. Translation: CASTPQDRGVVNEQFF.

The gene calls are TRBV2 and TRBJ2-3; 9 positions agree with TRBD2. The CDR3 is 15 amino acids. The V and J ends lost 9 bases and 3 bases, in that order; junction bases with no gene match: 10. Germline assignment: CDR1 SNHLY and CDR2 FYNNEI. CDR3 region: CARGRIAGATDTQYF. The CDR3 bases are TGTGCCAGGGGCCGCATAGCGGGAGCGACAGATACGCAGTATTTT.

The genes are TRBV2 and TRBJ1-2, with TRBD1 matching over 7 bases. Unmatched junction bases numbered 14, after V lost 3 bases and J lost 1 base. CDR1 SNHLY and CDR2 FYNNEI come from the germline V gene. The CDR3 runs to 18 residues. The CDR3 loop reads CASSEANGTVSCNYGYTF. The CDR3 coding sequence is TGTGCCAGCAGTGAGGCTAATGGGACAGTTTCCTGTAACTATGGCTACACCTTC.

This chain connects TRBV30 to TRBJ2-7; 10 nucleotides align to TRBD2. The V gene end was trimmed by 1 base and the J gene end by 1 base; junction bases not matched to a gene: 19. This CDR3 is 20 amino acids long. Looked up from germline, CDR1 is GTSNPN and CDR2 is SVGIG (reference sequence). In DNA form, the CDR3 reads TGTGCCTGGAGTGAGAGACAGGGTGGGTGGCTAGCGGGGGATTCCTACGAGCAGTACTTC. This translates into CAWSERQGGWLAGDSYEQYF.

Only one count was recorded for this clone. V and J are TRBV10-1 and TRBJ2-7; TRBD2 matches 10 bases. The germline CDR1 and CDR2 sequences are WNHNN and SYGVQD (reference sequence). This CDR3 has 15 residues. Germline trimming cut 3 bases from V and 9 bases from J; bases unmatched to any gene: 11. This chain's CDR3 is CASSDGRLAGVGQYF. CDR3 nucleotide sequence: TGCGCCAGCAGTGACGGTCGGCTAGCGGGAGTCGGGCAGTACTTC.

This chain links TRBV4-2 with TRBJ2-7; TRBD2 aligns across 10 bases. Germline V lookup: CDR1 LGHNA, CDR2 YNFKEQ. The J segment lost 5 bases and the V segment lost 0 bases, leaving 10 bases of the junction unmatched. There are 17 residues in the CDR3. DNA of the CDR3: TGTGCCAGCAGCCAAGATCGAAGCGGGAGGGCCTCACACGAGCAGTACTTC. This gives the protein CASSQDRSGRASHEQYF.

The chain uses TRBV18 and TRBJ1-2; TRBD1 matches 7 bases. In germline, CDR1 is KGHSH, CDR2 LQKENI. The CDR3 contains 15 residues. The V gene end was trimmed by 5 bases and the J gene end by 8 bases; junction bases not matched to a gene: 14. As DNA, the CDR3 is TGTGCCAGCTCAGAGCTTAAAAAAGGGGGCGACGGCTACACCTTC. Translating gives CASSELKKGGDGYTF.

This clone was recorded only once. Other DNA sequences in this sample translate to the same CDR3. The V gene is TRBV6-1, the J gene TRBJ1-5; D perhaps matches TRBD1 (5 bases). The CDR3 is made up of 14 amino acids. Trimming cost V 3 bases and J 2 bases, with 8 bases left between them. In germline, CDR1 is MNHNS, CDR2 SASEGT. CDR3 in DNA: TGTGCCAGCAGTGAGGGAGGGGGCAATCAGCCCCAGCATTTT. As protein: CASSEGGGNQPQHF.